This TCR beta chain originates from a study of beta chain features in type 1 diabetes. Points on this clone: The antigen remains unidentified.

Overall study results and limits: All four CD4+ subsets of Type 1 diabetes patients contained TCRB CDR3s that were moderately but significantly shorter. Type 1 diabetes patients had VDJ junctions that carried fewer insertions and more deletions.

The entirety of the isolated RNA underwent reverse transcription, so expressed TCRB transcripts were sequenced. Profiling relied on immunoSEQ multiplex PCR, and the TCRdb table lists in-frame clones only, not all of them. The table lists more than 95,000 clones, around 16% of them singletons. The CDR3 has 12 residues. Germline CDR1 SQVTM, CDR2 ANQGSEA. V shed 5 bases and J shed 5 bases, with 12 bases lying between them. The source material was central memory CD4+ T cells from blood. The receptor comes from a young man with type 1 diabetes. The V and J genes are TRBV29-1 and TRBJ1-1, with D perhaps matching TRBD1 (6 bases). This CDR3 reads CSVPWQGTEAFF. CDR3 sequence (DNA): TGCAGCGTTCCCTGGCAGGGGACTGAAGCTTTCTTT.